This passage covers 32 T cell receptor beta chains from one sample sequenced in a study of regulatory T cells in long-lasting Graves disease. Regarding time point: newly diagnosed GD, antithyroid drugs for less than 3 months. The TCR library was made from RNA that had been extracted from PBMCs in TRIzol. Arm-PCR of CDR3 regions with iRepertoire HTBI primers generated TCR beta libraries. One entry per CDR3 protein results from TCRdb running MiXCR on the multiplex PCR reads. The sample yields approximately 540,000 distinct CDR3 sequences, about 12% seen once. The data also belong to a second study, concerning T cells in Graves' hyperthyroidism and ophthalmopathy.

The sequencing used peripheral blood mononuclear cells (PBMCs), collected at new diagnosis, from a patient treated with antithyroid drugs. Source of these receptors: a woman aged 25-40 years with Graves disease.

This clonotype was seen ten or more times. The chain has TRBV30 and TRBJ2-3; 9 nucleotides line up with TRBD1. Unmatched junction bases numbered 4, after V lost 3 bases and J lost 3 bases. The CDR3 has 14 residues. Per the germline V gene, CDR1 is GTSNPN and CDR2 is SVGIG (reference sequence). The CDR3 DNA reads TGTGCCTGGAGGAAGGACAGGGGAACAGATACGCAGTATTTT. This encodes CAWRKDRGTDTQYF.

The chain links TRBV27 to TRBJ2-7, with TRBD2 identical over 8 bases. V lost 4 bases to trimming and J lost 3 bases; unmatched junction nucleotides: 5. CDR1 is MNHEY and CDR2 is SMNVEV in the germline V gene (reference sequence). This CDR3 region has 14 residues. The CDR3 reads CASSSGLDFYEQYF. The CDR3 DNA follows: TGTGCCAGCAGTTCGGGACTAGATTTCTACGAGCAGTACTTC.

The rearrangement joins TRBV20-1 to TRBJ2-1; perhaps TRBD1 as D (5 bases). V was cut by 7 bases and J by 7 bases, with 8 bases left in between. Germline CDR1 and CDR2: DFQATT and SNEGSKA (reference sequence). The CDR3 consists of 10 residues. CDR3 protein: CSVGPNEQFF. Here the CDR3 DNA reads TGCAGTGTGGGGCCAAATGAGCAGTTCTTC.

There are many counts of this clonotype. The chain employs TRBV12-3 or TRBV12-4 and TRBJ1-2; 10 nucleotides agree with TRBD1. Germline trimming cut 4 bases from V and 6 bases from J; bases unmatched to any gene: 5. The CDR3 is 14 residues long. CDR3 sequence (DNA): TGTGCCAGCAGTTGGATGACAGGGGGCCATGGCTACACCTTC. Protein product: CASSWMTGGHGYTF.

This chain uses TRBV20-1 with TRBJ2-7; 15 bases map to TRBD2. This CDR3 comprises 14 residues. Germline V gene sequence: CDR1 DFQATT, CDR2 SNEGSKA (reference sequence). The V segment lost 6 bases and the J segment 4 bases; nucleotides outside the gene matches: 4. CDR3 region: CSAAGTSGRYEQYF. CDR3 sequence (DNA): TGCAGTGCGGCCGGGACTAGCGGGAGGTACGAGCAGTACTTC.

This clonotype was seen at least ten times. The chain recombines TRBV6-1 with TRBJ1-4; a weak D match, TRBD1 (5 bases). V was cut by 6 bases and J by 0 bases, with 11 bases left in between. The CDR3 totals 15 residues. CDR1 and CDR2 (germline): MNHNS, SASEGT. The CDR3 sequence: CASRGTAPTNEKLFF. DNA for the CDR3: TGTGCCAGCAGGGGGACGGCCCCAACTAATGAAAAACTGTTTTTT.

This CDR3 reads CSARDRRGSNQPQHF. CDR3 sequence (DNA): TGCAGTGCTAGAGATCGAAGGGGTAGCAATCAGCCCCAGCATTTT. The chain uses TRBV20-1 and TRBJ1-5; possible D gene TRBD1, 5 bases. CDR3 size: 15 residues. Germline V CDR1 and CDR2: DFQATT, SNEGSKA (reference sequence). V gave up 0 bases and J gave up 0 bases, with 9 bases separating them.

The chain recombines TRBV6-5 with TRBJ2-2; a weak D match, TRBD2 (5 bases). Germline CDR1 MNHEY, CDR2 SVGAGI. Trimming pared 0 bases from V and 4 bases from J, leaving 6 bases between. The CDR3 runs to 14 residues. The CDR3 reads CASSYSRGTGELFF. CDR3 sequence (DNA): TGTGCCAGCAGTTACTCTCGGGGCACCGGGGAGCTGTTTTTT.

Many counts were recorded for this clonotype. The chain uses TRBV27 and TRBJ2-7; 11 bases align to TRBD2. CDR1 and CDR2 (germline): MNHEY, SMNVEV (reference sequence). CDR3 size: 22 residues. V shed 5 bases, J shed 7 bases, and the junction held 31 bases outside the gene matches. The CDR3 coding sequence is TGTGCCAGCAGTCAGTTACCTTTTGTTTTGACTAGCGGGACCCCGACAACACCGGAGCAGTACTTC. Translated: CASSQLPFVLTSGTPTTPEQYF.

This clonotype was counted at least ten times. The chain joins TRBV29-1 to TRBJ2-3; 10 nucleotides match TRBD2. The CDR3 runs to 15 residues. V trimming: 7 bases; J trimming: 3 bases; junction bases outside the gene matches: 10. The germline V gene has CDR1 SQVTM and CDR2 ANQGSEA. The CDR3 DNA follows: TGCAGCGCTGGGGGTGGACTAGCGGATACAGATACGCAGTATTTT. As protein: CSAGGGLADTDTQYF.

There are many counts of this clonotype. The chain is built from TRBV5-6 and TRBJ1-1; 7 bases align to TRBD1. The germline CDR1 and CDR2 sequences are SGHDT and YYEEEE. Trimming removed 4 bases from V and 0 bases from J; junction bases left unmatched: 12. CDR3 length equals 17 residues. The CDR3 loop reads CASSHRDRDSMNTEAFF. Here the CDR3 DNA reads TGTGCCAGCAGCCACCGGGACCGGGACAGTATGAACACTGAAGCTTTCTTT.

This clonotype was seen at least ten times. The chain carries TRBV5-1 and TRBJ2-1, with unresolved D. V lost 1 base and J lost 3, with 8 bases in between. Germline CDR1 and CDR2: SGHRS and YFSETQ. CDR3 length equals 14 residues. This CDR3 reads CASSLPENYNEQFF. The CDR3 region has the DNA TGCGCCAGCAGCTTGCCAGAGAACTACAATGAGCAGTTCTTC.

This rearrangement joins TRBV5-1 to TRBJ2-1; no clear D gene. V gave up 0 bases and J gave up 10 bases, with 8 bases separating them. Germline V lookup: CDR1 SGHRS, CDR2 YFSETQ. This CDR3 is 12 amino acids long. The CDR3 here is CASSLVASEQFF. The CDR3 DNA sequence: TGCGCCAGCAGCTTGGTGGCTTCCGAGCAGTTCTTC. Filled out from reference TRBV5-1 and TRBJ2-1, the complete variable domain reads KAGVTQTPRYLIKTRGQQVTLSCSPISGHRSVSWYQQTPGQGLQFLFEYFSETQRNKGNFPGRFSGRQFSNSRSEMNVSTLELGDSALYLCASSLVASEQFFGPGTRLTVL.

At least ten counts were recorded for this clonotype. The CDR3 region has the DNA TGTGCCAGCAGCCAGAGGGGCCCAGATACGCAGTATTTT. The encoded protein is CASSQRGPDTQYF. The chain carries TRBV5-4 and TRBJ2-3, with D perhaps matching TRBD1 or TRBD2 (5 bases each). V gave up 4 bases and J gave up 4 bases, with 10 bases separating them. CDR3 length: 13 residues. The germline V gene has CDR1 SGHNT and CDR2 YYREEE (reference sequence).

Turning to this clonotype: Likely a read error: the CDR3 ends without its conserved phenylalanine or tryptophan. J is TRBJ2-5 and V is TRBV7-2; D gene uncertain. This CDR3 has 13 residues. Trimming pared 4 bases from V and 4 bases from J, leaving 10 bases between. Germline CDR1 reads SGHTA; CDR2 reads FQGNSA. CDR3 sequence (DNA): TGTGCCAGCAGCTCCCTCGGCTCAGAGACCCAGTACCTC. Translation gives CASSSLGSETQYL.

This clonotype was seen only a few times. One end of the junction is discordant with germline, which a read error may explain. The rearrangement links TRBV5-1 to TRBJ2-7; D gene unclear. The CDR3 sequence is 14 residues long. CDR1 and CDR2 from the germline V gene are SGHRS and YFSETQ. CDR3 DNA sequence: TGTGCCAGCAGCTTGACCAGGCTAATTTACGAGCAGTACTTC. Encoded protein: CASSLTRLIYEQYF.

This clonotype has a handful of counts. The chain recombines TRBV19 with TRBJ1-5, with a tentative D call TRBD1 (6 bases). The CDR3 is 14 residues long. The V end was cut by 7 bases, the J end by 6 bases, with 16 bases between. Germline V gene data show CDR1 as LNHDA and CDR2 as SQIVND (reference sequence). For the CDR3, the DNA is TGTGCCAGTAACGATGGCAGGGGTAGTCAGCCCCAGCATTTT. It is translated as CASNDGRGSQPQHF. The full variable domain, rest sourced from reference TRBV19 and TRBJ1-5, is DGGITQSPKYLFRKEGQNVTLSCEQNLNHDAMYWYRQDPGQGLRLIYYSQIVNDFQKGDIAEGYSVSREKKESFPLTVTSAQKNPTAFYLCASNDGRGSQPQHFGDGTRLSIL.

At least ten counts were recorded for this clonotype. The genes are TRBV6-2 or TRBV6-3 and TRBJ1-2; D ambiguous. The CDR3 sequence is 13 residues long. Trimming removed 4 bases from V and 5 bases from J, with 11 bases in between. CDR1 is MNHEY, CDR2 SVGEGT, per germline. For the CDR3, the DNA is TGTGCCAGCAGTTTGACGCAACTTTATGGCTACACCTTC. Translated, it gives CASSLTQLYGYTF.

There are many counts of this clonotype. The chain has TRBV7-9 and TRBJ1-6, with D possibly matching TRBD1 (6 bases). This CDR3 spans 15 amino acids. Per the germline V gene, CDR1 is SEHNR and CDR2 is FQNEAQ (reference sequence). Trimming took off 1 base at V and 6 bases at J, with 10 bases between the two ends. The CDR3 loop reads CASSLVPGVNSPLHF. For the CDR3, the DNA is TGTGCCAGCAGCTTAGTCCCAGGGGTTAATTCACCCCTCCACTTT.

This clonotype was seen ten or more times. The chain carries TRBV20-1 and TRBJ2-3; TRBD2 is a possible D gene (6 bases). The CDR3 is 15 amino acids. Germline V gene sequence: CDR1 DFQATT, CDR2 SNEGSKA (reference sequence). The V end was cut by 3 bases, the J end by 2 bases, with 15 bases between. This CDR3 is CSASRASVPTDTQYF. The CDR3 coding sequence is TGCAGTGCTAGTCGGGCTAGCGTTCCCACAGATACGCAGTATTTT.

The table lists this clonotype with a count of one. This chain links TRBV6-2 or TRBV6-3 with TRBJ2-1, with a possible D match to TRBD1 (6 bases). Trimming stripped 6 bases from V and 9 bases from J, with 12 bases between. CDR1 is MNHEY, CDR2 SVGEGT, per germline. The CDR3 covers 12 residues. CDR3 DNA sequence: TGTGCCAGCAGATTAACAGGGACTGAGCAGTTCTTC. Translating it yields CASRLTGTEQFF.

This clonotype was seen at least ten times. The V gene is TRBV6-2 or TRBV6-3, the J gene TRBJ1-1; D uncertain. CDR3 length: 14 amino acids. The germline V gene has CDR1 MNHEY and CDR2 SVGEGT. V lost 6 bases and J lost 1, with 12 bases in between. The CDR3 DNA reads TGTGCCAGCAGAAAAAGCCGGGAGAACACTGAAGCTTTCTTT. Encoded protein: CASRKSRENTEAFF.

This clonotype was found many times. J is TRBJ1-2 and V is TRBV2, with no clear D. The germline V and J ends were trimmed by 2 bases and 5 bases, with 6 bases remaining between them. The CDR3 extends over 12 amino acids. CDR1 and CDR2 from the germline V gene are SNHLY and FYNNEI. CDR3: CASSENGYGYTF. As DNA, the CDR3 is TGTGCCAGCAGTGAAAATGGTTATGGCTACACCTTC.

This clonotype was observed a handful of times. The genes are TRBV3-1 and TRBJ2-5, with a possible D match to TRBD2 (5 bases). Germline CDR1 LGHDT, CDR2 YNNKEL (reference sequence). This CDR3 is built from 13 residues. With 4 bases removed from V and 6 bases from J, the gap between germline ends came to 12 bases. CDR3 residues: CASSPGGLKTQYF. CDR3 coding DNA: TGTGCCAGCAGCCCCGGAGGCCTGAAGACCCAGTACTTC.

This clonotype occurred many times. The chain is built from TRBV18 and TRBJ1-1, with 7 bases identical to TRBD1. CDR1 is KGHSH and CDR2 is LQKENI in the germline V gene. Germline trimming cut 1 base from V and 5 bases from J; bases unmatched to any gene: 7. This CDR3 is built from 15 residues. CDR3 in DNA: TGTGCCAGCTCACCACAAGGCCCAGGGGGTACTGAAGCTTTCTTT. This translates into CASSPQGPGGTEAFF.

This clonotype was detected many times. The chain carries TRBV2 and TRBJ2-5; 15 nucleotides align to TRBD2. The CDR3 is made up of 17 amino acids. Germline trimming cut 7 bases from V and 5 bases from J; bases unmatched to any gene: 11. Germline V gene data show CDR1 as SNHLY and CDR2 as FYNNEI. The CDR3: CASTPRTSGREAETQYF. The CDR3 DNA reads TGTGCCAGCACACCAAGGACTAGCGGGAGGGAAGCGGAGACCCAGTACTTC.

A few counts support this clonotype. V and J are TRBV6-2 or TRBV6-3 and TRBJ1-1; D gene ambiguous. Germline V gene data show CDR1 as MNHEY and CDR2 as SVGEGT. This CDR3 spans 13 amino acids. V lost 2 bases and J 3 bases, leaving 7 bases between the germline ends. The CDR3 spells CASSYQEDTEAFF. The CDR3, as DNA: TGTGCCAGCAGTTACCAGGAAGACACTGAAGCTTTCTTT.

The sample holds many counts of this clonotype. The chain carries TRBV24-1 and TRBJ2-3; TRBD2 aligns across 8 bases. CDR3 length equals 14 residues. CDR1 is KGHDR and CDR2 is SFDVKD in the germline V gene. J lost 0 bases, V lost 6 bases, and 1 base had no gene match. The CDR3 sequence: CATSREGSTDTQYF. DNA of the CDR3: TGTGCCACCAGTCGGGAGGGGAGCACAGATACGCAGTATTTT.

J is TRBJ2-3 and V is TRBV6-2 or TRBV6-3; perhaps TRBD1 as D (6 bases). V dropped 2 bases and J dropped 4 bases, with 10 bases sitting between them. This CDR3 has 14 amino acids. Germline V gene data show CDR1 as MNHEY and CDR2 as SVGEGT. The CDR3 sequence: CASSYEQGSDTQYF. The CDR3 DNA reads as TGTGCCAGCAGTTACGAACAGGGCTCAGATACGCAGTATTTT.

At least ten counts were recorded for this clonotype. The CDR3 nucleotides are TGTGCCAGCAGTGAGGAGGGGGCCCTCCACTTT. This sequence encodes CASSEEGALHF. This chain links TRBV6-1 with TRBJ1-6; possibly TRBD1 for D (6 bases). CDR3 size: 11 residues. V shed 3 bases and J shed 14 bases, with 8 bases lying between them. Germline CDR1 MNHNS, CDR2 SASEGT.

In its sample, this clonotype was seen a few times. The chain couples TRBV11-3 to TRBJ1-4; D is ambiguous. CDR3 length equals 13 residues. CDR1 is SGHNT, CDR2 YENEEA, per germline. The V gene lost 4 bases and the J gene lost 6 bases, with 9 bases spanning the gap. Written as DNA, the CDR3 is TGTGCCAGCAGCTCCCCTGGGGATGAAAAACTGTTTTTT. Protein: CASSSPGDEKLFF. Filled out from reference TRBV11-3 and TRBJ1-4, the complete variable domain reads EAGVVQSPRYKIIEKKQPVAFWCNPISGHNTLYWYLQNLGQGPELLIRYENEEAVDDSQLPKDRFSAERLKGVDSTLKIQPAELGDSAVYLCASSSPGDEKLFFGSGTQLSVL.

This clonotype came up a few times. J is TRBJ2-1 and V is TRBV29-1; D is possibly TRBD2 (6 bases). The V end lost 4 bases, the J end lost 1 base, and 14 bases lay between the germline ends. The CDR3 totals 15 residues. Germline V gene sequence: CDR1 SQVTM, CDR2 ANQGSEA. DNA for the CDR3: TGCAGCGTTGGCCGAGGTGGGGGGTCCTACAATGAGCAGTTCTTC. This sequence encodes CSVGRGGGSYNEQFF.